The clone carrying this TCR beta chain was picked up a small number of times. The junction had 8 bases not matched to a gene; V was cut back by 7 bases and J by 4 bases. Germline V gene sequence: CDR1 MNHNY, CDR2 SVGAGI (reference sequence). This CDR3 has 16 residues. The data belong to a study of blood T cells in healthy people across ages. Overall study context: With template switching, about one barcoded beta molecule was captured per two T cells.

The authors ran a second PCR of roughly 6 to 12 cycles using a sample-barcoded 5' primer and a J-beta primer mix. One entry per CDR3 protein, called by TCRdb with MiXCR from the 5' RACE reads. The table shows nearly 1 million distinct CDR3 sequences, with roughly 51% occurring only once. Researchers report isolating at least 6.5 million PBMCs per sample. Sequencing used blood. This TCR was recovered from a woman aged 60-75 years in good health. The J gene is TRBJ2-3, the V gene TRBV6-6; 13 bases align to TRBD2. CDR3 DNA: TGTGCCAGCACCCCACTAGCGGGAGGGCCGGCAGATACGCAGTATTTT. Its protein is CASTPLAGGPADTQYF.